This paragraph reports one T cell receptor (beta chain). The data were obtained in a study of blood T cell repertoires in COVID-19. Overall study context: PBMCs, B-cell-depleted T cells, or T cells were the source of the cDNA or gDNA that made up the material.

Original handling: Researchers report that nucleated cell counts were estimated from reference gene primer amplification. The assay was immunoSEQ multiplex PCR, and TCRdb's table has in-frame clones only and misses some. The V and J calls and clone size are taken from that table; D and trimming were inferred from the DNA. The table records 250,000 to 300,000 clones, around 78% of them present only once. The ends lost 6 bases at V and 10 bases at J; junction bases unmatched: 7. This CDR3 comprises 12 residues. Germline-derived CDR1 and CDR2 are SEHNR and FQNEAQ (reference sequence). This sequence was found in a man in his 60s who had recovered from COVID-19. The chain has TRBV7-9 and TRBJ1-1; 8 nucleotides agree with TRBD1. Material for sequencing was peripheral blood. CDR3 sequence: CASSLQGGSAFF. In DNA form, the CDR3 reads TGTGCCAGCAGTTTACAGGGGGGATCAGCTTTCTTT.